This T cell receptor (beta chain) was recorded in a study of PD-1 blockade in classical Hodgkin lymphoma. At the level of the study: Patients were given intravenous nivolumab, 3 mg/kg, every 2 weeks.

Every patient relapsed after autologous stem cell transplantation, and brentuximab vedotin exposure varied. Remarks on this clone: Its target is unknown.

Produced via immunoSEQ multiplex PCR; TCRdb's table is partial and in-frame only. The table lists under 70,000 clones, 88% of them singletons. Study-wide points: Reasons behind the repertoire differences stay unclear, perhaps disease activity or earlier therapy. Healthy donors reportedly exceeded newly diagnosed patients in baseline TCR diversity.

The source was peripheral blood mononuclear cells (PBMCs), collected at baseline. The TCR was taken from a human donor with classical Hodgkin lymphoma.

CDR3 in amino acids: CASSSQGVNYGYTF. Here the CDR3 DNA reads TGCGCCAGCAGTTCACAGGGAGTTAACTATGGCTACACCTTC. J is TRBJ1-2 and V is TRBV5-1; possibly TRBD1 for D (6 bases). V lost 5 bases and J lost 1, with 12 bases in between. Germline V lookup: CDR1 SGHRS, CDR2 YFSETQ. The CDR3 runs 14 residues.